The 16 T cell receptor beta chains in this list originate from one sample, sequenced in a study of tumor-infiltrating lymphocytes in primary liver carcinoma. TCR beta cDNA came from about 0.45 ug total RNA, primed with a constant-region primer. The TCR beta library was amplified through three nested multiplex PCR rounds in a modified ARM-PCR procedure. Researchers ran the first two PCR rounds for roughly 11 cycles each with TRBV1-TRBV30 forward primers and a C-beta reverse primer. MiXCR was run by TCRdb on the multiplex PCR reads, yielding one entry per CDR3 protein. The data show fewer than 400,000 distinct CDR3 sequences, approximately 65% seen once. Germline DNA was extracted too, while blood RNA derived from unsorted whole blood. Sequenced sample: peripheral blood. Receptors were obtained from a man aged 35 to 55 with primary liver carcinoma and hepatitis B virus infection.

Turning to this clonotype: A read error is possible here, since a much larger clone lies one base away. The chain recombines TRBV6-5 with TRBJ1-1; D not certain. The V end lost 4 bases, the J end lost 3 bases, and 12 bases lay between the germline ends. CDR3 size: 14 residues. CDR1 MNHEY and CDR2 SVGAGI come from the germline V gene. CDR3 region: CASSSPAMDTEAFF. The DNA of the CDR3 is TGTGCCAGCAGTTCCCCCGCGATGGACACTGAAGCTTTCTTT.

The chain combines TRBV28 with TRBJ1-2, with D perhaps TRBD1 (5 bases). V lost 8 bases and J lost 3, with 16 bases in between. This CDR3 spans 14 amino acids. Germline-derived CDR1 and CDR2 are MDHEN and SYDVKM. CDR3 amino acids: CASHAQGFHYGYTF. As DNA, the CDR3 is TGTGCCAGCCACGCCCAGGGTTTCCACTATGGCTACACCTTC.

For this clonotype: The germline gene is not matched at one end of the junction; a read error may be the cause. This chain joins TRBV7-8 and TRBJ1-2, with D perhaps matching TRBD1 (5 bases). This CDR3 has 13 residues. The germline V gene has CDR1 SGHVS and CDR2 FQNEAQ. The CDR3 nucleotides are TGTACCAGCAGCTCGACAGCTAACTATGGGTACACCTTC. It specifies CTSSSTANYGYTF.

Notes on this clonotype: A clone one base away is much larger, so this may be a read error. This chain links TRBV11-2 with TRBJ2-3; D ambiguous. Germline CDR1 and CDR2: SGHAT and FQNNGV. CDR3 length equals 12 residues. CDR3 residues: CVSSLLGDTQYF. CDR3 bases: TGTGTCAGCAGCTTGTTAGGAGATACGCAGTATTTT.

The table lists this clonotype with many counts. This chain joins TRBV30 and TRBJ2-2; no clear D. The V gene's germline CDR1 is GTSNPN and CDR2 SVGIG (reference sequence). This CDR3 spans 15 amino acids. Trimming removed 3 bases from V and 1 base from J, with 12 bases in between. The CDR3 DNA reads as TGTGCCTGGAGAAAAAGGACGGGGAACACCGGGGAGCTGTTTTTT. It is translated as CAWRKRTGNTGELFF.

A note on this clonotype: The conserved phenylalanine or tryptophan is not found at the CDR3 terminus, so this likely reflects a read error. The chain is built from TRBV6-1 and TRBJ1-3; TRBD1 agrees at 8 bases. Per germline, CDR1 MNHNS and CDR2 SASEGT. CDR3 length equals 16 residues. This CDR3 reads CASSVSTGTGGNTIYS. The CDR3 DNA is TGTGCCAGTAGTGTTTCAACCGGGACAGGAGGAAACACCATATATTCT.

About this clonotype: A read error may be the cause here, since a much bigger clone is one base away. The CDR3 sequence is CASNLGIGETQYF. In nucleotides, the CDR3 is TGTGCCAGCAACTTGGGGATCGGCGAGACCCAGTACTTC. The chain carries TRBV5-4 and TRBJ2-5, with D hard to call. This CDR3 is 13 amino acids long. The germline V gene encodes CDR1 SGHNT and CDR2 YYREEE (reference sequence).

As for this clonotype: Being one base from a much bigger clone, this may be a read error. The chain recombines TRBV6-2 or TRBV6-3 with TRBJ2-1; weak D call: TRBD2 (5 bases). The CDR3 is 13 amino acids. The germline V gene has CDR1 MNHEY and CDR2 SVGEGT. Between the trimmed V and J ends, which lost 6 bases and 4 bases, there was a span of 10 bases. CDR3 coding DNA: TGTGCCAGCAGATGCGAGGGATACAATGAGCAGTTCTTC. It encodes CASRCEGYNEQFF.

About this clonotype: Since the CDR3 does not end with the conserved phenylalanine or tryptophan, this likely comes from a read error. The chain combines TRBV5-1 with TRBJ2-5, with TRBD2 matching over 9 bases. The trim removed 4 bases at V and 4 bases at J, leaving 2 bases unmatched. CDR3 length: 13 amino acids. Germline V CDR1 and CDR2: SGHRS, YFSETQ. CDR3 protein: CASSRREGETQYS. CDR3 sequence (DNA): TGCGCCAGCAGCAGGCGGGAGGGAGAGACCCAGTACTCC.

Notes on this clonotype: A much larger clone differs by one base, so this may be a read error. CDR3 sequence reads: CASNQDLRDTRNTIYF. The CDR3 DNA sequence: TGCGCCAGCAACCAAGATCTTCGGGACACTAGAAACACCATATATTTT. The rearrangement links TRBV4-3 to TRBJ1-3, with D possibly TRBD1 on 6 matching bases. This CDR3 comprises 16 residues. Germline CDR1 and CDR2: LGHNA and YSLEER.

This clonotype has ten or more counts. The chain employs TRBV4-1 and TRBJ2-3; no firm D call. The V end lost 2 bases, the J end lost 8 bases, and 5 bases lay between the germline ends. Per germline, CDR1 MGHRA and CDR2 YSYEKL. This CDR3 contains 11 residues. The CDR3 region is CASSQRVTQYF. In DNA form, the CDR3 reads TGCGCCAGCAGCCAAAGAGTTACGCAGTATTTT.

This clonotype appeared a single time. This may come from a read error, since a much larger clone is one base off. The chain links TRBV6-6 to TRBJ1-2; tentative D call: TRBD1 (5 bases). Germline CDR1 is MNHNY and CDR2 is SVGAGI (reference sequence). The CDR3 has 13 residues. Trimming removed 5 bases from V and 4 bases from J, with 11 bases in between. CDR3 amino acids: CASSQQDRYGYTF. The CDR3 DNA is TGTGCCAGCAGTCAACAGGACCGCTATGGCTACACCTTC.

Regarding this clonotype: One end of the junction does not line up with germline, which may come from a read error. V gene TRBV4-2 combines with J gene TRBJ2-2; TRBD1 matches at 8 bases. CDR3 size: 18 residues. CDR1 is LGHNA, CDR2 YNFKEQ, per germline. The CDR3, as DNA: TGTGCCAGCCGCCAAGATATCCAGGGGGCGGGAAACACCGGGGAGCTGTTTTTT. Translating gives CASRQDIQGAGNTGELFF.

The CDR3 DNA reads as TGTGTCGGCAGTGACCGATCCGGGACAGGGCTATACAATGAGCAGTTCTTC. Translating gives CVGSDRSGTGLYNEQFF. V usage is TRBV6-5 and J usage is TRBJ2-1, with TRBD1 matching over 9 bases. This CDR3 region has 17 residues. The germline V gene encodes CDR1 MNHEY and CDR2 SVGAGI.

This clonotype was seen a single time. The gene calls are TRBV2 and TRBJ1-1; D not certain. This CDR3 is 13 amino acids long. V lost 6 bases, J lost 0 bases, and 8 bases lay in between. Germline V gene lookup returns CDR1 SNHLY and CDR2 FYNNEI. The CDR3 here is CASSKNMNTEAFF. The CDR3 coding sequence is TGTGCCAGCAGCAAGAACATGAACACTGAAGCTTTCTTT.

A word on this clonotype: A much larger clone lies a single base off, so this may be a read error. The rearrangement links TRBV6-1 to TRBJ1-3; tentatively, D is TRBD1 (5 bases). Trimming pared 7 bases from V and 3 bases from J, leaving 10 bases between. CDR3 length: 13 residues. Germline lookup yields CDR1 MNHNS and CDR2 SASEGT. The CDR3 loop is CASIEGSGNTIYF. CDR3 DNA sequence: TGTGCCAGCATAGAGGGGAGTGGAAACACCATATATTTT.